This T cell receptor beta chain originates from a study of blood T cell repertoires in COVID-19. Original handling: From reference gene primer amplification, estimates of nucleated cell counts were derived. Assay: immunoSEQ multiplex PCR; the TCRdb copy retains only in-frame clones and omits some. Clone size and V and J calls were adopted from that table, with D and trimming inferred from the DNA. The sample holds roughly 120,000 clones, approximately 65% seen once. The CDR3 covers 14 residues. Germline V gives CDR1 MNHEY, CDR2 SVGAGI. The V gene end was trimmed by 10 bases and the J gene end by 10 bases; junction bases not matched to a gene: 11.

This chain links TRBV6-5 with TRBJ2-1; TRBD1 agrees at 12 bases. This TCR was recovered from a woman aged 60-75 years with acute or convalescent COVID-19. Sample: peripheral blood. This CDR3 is CATGKGQGAREQFF. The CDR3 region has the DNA TGTGCCACGGGAAAGGGACAGGGGGCGAGAGAGCAGTTCTTC.